This TCR beta chain was found in a study of blood T cells in healthy people across ages. This CDR3 is 12 amino acids long. From germline, CDR1 is SGHTA and CDR2 FQGNSA. V was trimmed by 5 bases and J by 8 bases, leaving 10 bases between them. Primed by a sample-barcoded 5' primer and a J-beta primer mix, a second PCR proceeded for about 6 to 11 cycles. MiXCR was run by TCRdb on the 5' RACE reads, yielding one entry per CDR3 protein. The data show around 800,000 distinct CDR3 sequences, about half seen once. This clonotype was seen a handful of times. The origin of this receptor is a man aged 80 or over in good health. The specimen sequenced was blood. The chain links TRBV7-2 to TRBJ2-1, with unresolved D. The CDR3 nucleotides read TGTGCCAGCAGCCGAAACCCGTATGAGCAGTTCTTC. It specifies CASSRNPYEQFF.